The subject of this entry is one TCR beta chain. This clonotype was picked up a small number of times. Its antigen remains undetermined. Per-base qualities were not stored, and no clone one base away is much larger. Looking up the germline V gene yields CDR1 MNHEY and CDR2 SVGAGI. From V the trimming removes 4 bases and from J it removes 0 bases, while the gene matches leave 5 bases of the junction unaccounted for. From cysteine to phenylalanine, the CDR3 is 16 amino acids long. Of all the DNA, just the CDR3 is kept, 48 bases in frame from base 1. TCR beta CDR3 regions were amplified from RNA transcripts for repertoire sequencing. The first round of RT-PCR was done with HTBI primers and the Qiagen OneStep RT-PCR kit, and was followed by a second round of multiplex PCR, then size selection and purification. Libraries were sequenced paired-end with 100 bp reads on an Illumina HiSeq2000. As for the authors' bioinformatics: SOAPnuke was used for read processing, and reads with adapters, uncalled bases, a mean Phred below 15, or no exact constant-primer or identifier match were discarded. COPE v1.2.5 was used to merge the high-quality paired reads. Unique nucleotide sequences were defined as clonotypes and aligned to IMGT TRB V, D and J references using MiTCR v1.1. Only V-J combinations with frequency above 0.0001 were analysed, covering approximately 99% of repertoires. For each V-J combination, a TCR clonal expansion and chaos score was defined as the ratio of F50 clonal expansion to chaos observed in the TCRdist matrix. Welch's t-statistics and random forest were used to narrow the features down to roughly twelve V-J combinations, which were then fed into a naive Bayes classifier. The similarity between thyroid and blood repertoires was quantified using the Morisita-Horn index. TCRdb passed the public sequencing reads through fastp at Q25 and MiXCR, retaining productive beta sequences. Rows merge per CDR3 protein into single entries with the most common DNA and genes. TCRdb, not the authors, supplied the V and J calls. The sample data list 300,000 to 500,000 distinct CDR3 sequences, and over 15% of these were observed just once. Roughly 7% of the sample belongs to the ten largest clones.

Hyperthyroidism was considered stable if no progression to ophthalmopathy occurred within 18 months of follow-up. Hyperthyroidism patients were newly diagnosed, were aged 18 to 65 years, and had a disease duration under 2 months. Anyone with other autoimmune diseases, uncontrolled infections, pregnancy or lactation was excluded from the study. Clinical symptoms, serum thyroxine, TRAb, thyroid ultrasound and orbital computed tomography were used for diagnosis. Using Ficoll-Paque density gradient centrifugation, PBMCs were isolated from approximately 11 ml of fresh peripheral blood. Trizol reagent was used to extract the total RNA, and its quality was then checked on an Agilent 2100 Bioanalyzer. The entry originates in a study of Graves' ophthalmopathy and Graves' hyperthyroidism listed by TCRdb under 2018. Background on the whole study: Peripheral blood was collected before any treatment was given, at the time of initial diagnosis. Once sampling was done, hyperthyroidism patients were given methimazole at a starting dose of 30 mg daily, while ophthalmopathy patients were given high-dose intravenous methylprednisolone. An independent validation cohort was composed of 18 to 20 hyperthyroidism patients and about 16 patients who later progressed from hyperthyroidism to ophthalmopathy. A discovery set of 100 or so patients (roughly 43 ophthalmopathy, under 65 stable hyperthyroidism) was enrolled to explore V-J signatures distinguishing ophthalmopathy from hyperthyroidism. The 100 discovery patients were randomly split 7:3 into training and test sets. The study used signatures of the TCR beta repertoire to tell Graves' ophthalmopathy apart from Graves' hyperthyroidism and to predict which patients would progress to ophthalmopathy. In over five hyperthyroidism patients, T-cell repertoires of thyroid tissue and blood were compared. In total, 135 blood samples were TCR-sequenced: 43 ophthalmopathy, some 75 hyperthyroidism and approximately 17 hyperthyroidism-to-ophthalmopathy patients.

Summary of the overall study and its limitations: Most of the expanded thyroid clonotypes with a frequency above 0.001 were also detected in blood, and it was suggested that the thyroid immune response may be reflected by blood repertoires. In validation, the model predicted ophthalmopathy progression with roughly 68% sensitivity and around 72% specificity; around twelve predicted patients were CT-confirmed with GO in a median of approximately 6.5 months. Ophthalmopathy was separated from stable hyperthyroidism by the 13-signature model with roughly 88% sensitivity and 81.08% specificity in cross-validation and with 80%/75% in the test set. No statistical method was used to predetermine the sample size, and group allocation was not hidden from the investigators.

The sequenced sample was peripheral blood. The sequence was obtained from a woman between 18 and 29 years old with stable Graves' hyperthyroidism. Donor details come from another sample of the same person, matched by shared clones. The chain uses TRBV6-5 and TRBJ2-4, with 8 bases matching TRBD1. The encoded CDR3 is CASSSWTGLAKNIQYF. At the DNA level, the sequence is TGTGCCAGCAGTTCCTGGACAGGGCTAGCCAAAAACATTCAGTACTTC.